This TCR beta chain was sequenced for a study of blood T cell repertoires in COVID-19. Whole-study context: Samples taken during acute and convalescent COVID-19 were collected in the United States, Italy and Spain. The analysed material was cDNA or gDNA that came from T cells, B-cell-depleted T cells, or PBMCs.

Study processing details: Estimation of nucleated cell counts was performed using reference gene primer amplification. The assay was immunoSEQ multiplex PCR, and TCRdb's table has in-frame clones only and misses some. V, J and clone size derive from that table, while D and trimming were established from the DNA sequence. The table includes 120,000 to 150,000 clones, about 80% detected once. The CDR3 contains 15 residues. Germline V lookup: CDR1 MNHEY, CDR2 SMNVEV (reference sequence). The trim removed 6 bases at V and 2 bases at J, leaving 5 bases unmatched. The V call is TRBV27, the J call TRBJ2-1; 9 positions agree with TRBD2. Sequencing was done on a sample of peripheral blood. The receptor's source is a human donor in a cohort sampled during active COVID-19. CDR3 coding DNA: TGTGCCAGCAGCCCCGCGGGGGGGCCCTACAATGAGCAGTTCTTC. This gives the protein CASSPAGGPYNEQFF.